This TCR beta chain was identified in a study of T cell responses to AZD1222 COVID-19 vaccine. The method was immunoSEQ multiplex PCR; TCRdb's version includes in-frame clones alone and lacks a portion of them. The sample includes around 52,000 clones, roughly 86% seen only once; the top ten take 16%. Trimming left V 2 bases short and J 3 bases short, with 17 bases between. The V gene's germline CDR1 is SGHRS and CDR2 YFSETQ. This CDR3 is 16 amino acids long. Source: peripheral blood, taken on day 0 of AZD1222 vaccination. This sequence was found in an adult in good health. The gene calls are TRBV5-1 and TRBJ1-1; the D gene is possibly TRBD1 (5 bases). For the CDR3, the DNA is TGCGCCAGCAGCTTAGGGCAGGGAGGTTGGGACACTGAAGCTTTCTTT. Translated, it gives CASSLGQGGWDTEAFF.